The 29 T cell receptor beta chains given below trace back to one sample, sequenced in a study of cytomegalovirus exposure and HLA in healthy donors. Primers included in the PCR were 60 Vbeta and 13 Jbeta primers. Sequenced by immunoSEQ multiplex PCR; TCRdb stores in-frame clones only, minus some. The repertoire has 160,000 or so clones, around 73% of them found once; the top ten carry 1.1% to 1.5%. The sequenced material came from PBMCs. These receptor sequences come from a male donor in good health and CMV-seronegative.

The chain combines TRBV7-6 with TRBJ2-7, with 8 bases lining up with TRBD2. The germline gives CDR1 SGHVS, CDR2 FNYEAQ. J lost 0 bases, V lost 5 bases, and 15 bases had no gene match. The CDR3 consists of 18 residues. CDR3 nucleotides: TGTGCCAGCAGCCCCGGGGCCCTTAGCGGGGATAACTCCTACGAGCAGTACTTC. It specifies CASSPGALSGDNSYEQYF.

This CDR3 is CASSLVSGSGGRNEQYF. The CDR3 DNA reads as TGCGCCAGCAGCTTGGTCTCGGGGAGCGGAGGGAGAAACGAGCAGTACTTC. V gene TRBV5-1 combines with J gene TRBJ2-7; D possibly corresponds to TRBD2 (6 bases). Germline V lookup: CDR1 SGHRS, CDR2 YFSETQ. V lost 0 bases and J 5 bases, leaving 21 bases between the germline ends. CDR3 size: 17 residues.

This clone was counted a single time. V gene TRBV7-2 combines with J gene TRBJ1-1, with 7 bases aligning to TRBD1. J lost 0 bases, V lost 0 bases, and 4 bases had no gene match. The CDR3 covers 16 residues. CDR1 SGHTA and CDR2 FQGNSA come from the germline V gene. The CDR3 sequence is CASSLANRGMNTEAFF. In nucleotides, the CDR3 is TGTGCCAGCAGCTTAGCAAACAGGGGTATGAACACTGAAGCTTTCTTT.

The chain combines TRBV6-5 with TRBJ2-1; 14 bases are a match to TRBD2. The CDR3 spans 15 residues. Germline CDR1 MNHEY, CDR2 SVGAGI. V lost 4 bases to trimming and J lost 4 bases; unmatched junction nucleotides: 0. In DNA, the CDR3 is TGTGCCAGCAGTTGGACTAGCGGGGGGTACAATGAGCAGTTCTTC. Translation gives CASSWTSGGYNEQFF.

A few counts support this clone. The chain recombines TRBV5-6 with TRBJ2-7; D may be TRBD1 (5 bases). The CDR3 loop spans 13 amino acids. Per the germline V gene, CDR1 is SGHDT and CDR2 is YYEEEE. V lost 2 bases, J lost 9 bases, and 15 bases lay in between. CDR3 nucleotides: TGTGCCAGCAGCTTTTCGGCAAGGGGAAGGCAGTACTTC. The encoded protein is CASSFSARGRQYF.

J is TRBJ2-7 and V is TRBV14; D is undetermined. Germline CDR1 reads SGHDN; CDR2 reads FVKESK. The CDR3 contains 12 residues. V was shortened by 2 bases and J by 6 bases, with 8 bases between the two germline ends. CDR3: CASSQRVSEQYF. CDR3 DNA sequence: TGTGCCAGCAGCCAACGTGTCTCCGAGCAGTACTTC. The full variable domain, completed using reference TRBV14 and TRBJ2-7, is EAGVTQFPSHSVIEKGQTVTLRCDPISGHDNLYWYRRVMGKEIKFLLHFVKESKQDESGMPNNRFLAERTGGTYSTLKVQPAELEDSGVYFCASSQRVSEQYFGPGTRLTVT.

Notes on this clone: This specimen includes other DNA sequences encoding the same CDR3. V gene TRBV7-2 combines with J gene TRBJ2-7, with unresolved D. This CDR3 comprises 13 residues. Looked up from germline, CDR1 is SGHTA and CDR2 is FQGNSA. Deletions cut 1 base from V and 4 bases from J, with 8 bases between. CDR3 residues: CASSLVSSYEQYF. The CDR3 DNA is TGTGCCAGCAGCTTAGTATCGTCTTACGAGCAGTACTTC.

The chain has TRBV29-1 and TRBJ2-2; no firm D call. CDR1 and CDR2 from the germline V gene are SQVTM and ANQGSEA. The CDR3 contains 13 residues. Trimming stripped 6 bases from V and 2 bases from J, with 10 bases between. The CDR3 spells CSVLGPNTGELFF. As DNA, the CDR3 is TGCAGCGTATTGGGCCCTAACACCGGGGAGCTGTTTTTT.

In this sample, this clone turned up a few times. The chain is built from TRBV6-1 and TRBJ1-2; 8 nucleotides align to TRBD1. Germline CDR1 is MNHNS and CDR2 is SASEGT. Losses at the gene ends were 3 bases for V and 8 bases for J; bases not matched to a gene: 5. CDR3 length equals 13 residues. In DNA form, the CDR3 reads TGTGCCAGCAGTGACGGGACAGGAGCGGGCTACACCTTC. This sequence encodes CASSDGTGAGYTF.

This chain links TRBV6-4 with TRBJ2-3; weak D call: TRBD2 (6 bases). This CDR3 has 13 residues. Germline CDR1 is MRHNA and CDR2 is SNTAGT. Trimming shortened V by 4 bases and J by 2 bases, and 7 bases separated the two germline ends. In DNA form, the CDR3 reads TGTGCCAGCAGTGCGGGGGTCACAGATACGCAGTATTTT. It yields the protein CASSAGVTDTQYF.

The chain employs TRBV29-1 and TRBJ2-7, with TRBD2 matching 8 bases. CDR3 length equals 12 residues. The junction had 1 base not matched to a gene; V was cut back by 3 bases and J by 3 bases. Germline CDR1 and CDR2: SQVTM and ANQGSEA. The CDR3 DNA reads TGCAGCGTTGAGGCGGGGGGCTACGAGCAGTACTTC. Its protein product is CSVEAGGYEQYF.

This rearrangement joins TRBV6-1 to TRBJ2-5, with D tentatively TRBD2 (5 bases). Trimming removed 1 base at V and 5 bases at J, with 11 bases between. This CDR3 has 14 amino acids. From germline, CDR1 is MNHNS and CDR2 SASEGT. This chain's CDR3 is CASSEGSQRETQYF. CDR3 in DNA: TGTGCCAGCAGTGAAGGGAGTCAGCGGGAGACCCAGTACTTC.

The chain carries TRBV29-1 and TRBJ2-3; D is possibly TRBD2 (5 bases). Trimming took off 4 bases at V and 8 bases at J, with 16 bases between the two ends. Germline V CDR1 and CDR2: SQVTM, ANQGSEA. CDR3 length: 13 amino acids. The CDR3 DNA follows: TGCAGCGTTGGTCCCGGGAACCCCGGTACGCAGTATTTT. Translation gives CSVGPGNPGTQYF.

The chain carries TRBV11-2 and TRBJ1-4; a weak D match, TRBD1 (6 bases). The germline V and J ends were trimmed by 5 bases and 5 bases, with 12 bases remaining between them. Germline lookup yields CDR1 SGHAT and CDR2 FQNNGV. The length of the CDR3 is 14 residues. Here the CDR3 DNA reads TGTGCCAGCAGCAACAGGGTCTTAAATGAAAAACTGTTTTTT. Protein: CASSNRVLNEKLFF. Full variable domain (missing parts from reference TRBV11-2 and TRBJ1-4): EAGVAQSPRYKIIEKRQSVAFWCNPISGHATLYWYQQILGQGPKLLIQFQNNGVVDDSQLPKDRFSAERLKGVDSTLKIQPAKLEDSAVYLCASSNRVLNEKLFFGSGTQLSVL.

The chain couples TRBV19 to TRBJ1-2; unclear D gene. The CDR3 loop spans 13 amino acids. V was pared by 4 bases and J by 1 base, with 7 bases between. Germline values: CDR1 LNHDA, CDR2 SQIVND (reference sequence). The CDR3 here is CASSTPGNYGYTF. CDR3 nucleotide sequence: TGTGCCAGTAGTACCCCGGGTAACTATGGCTACACCTTC.

The J gene is TRBJ2-1, the V gene TRBV4-3, with D unresolved. V shed 3 bases and J shed 0 bases, with 12 bases lying between them. Germline assignment: CDR1 LGHNA and CDR2 YSLEER. The CDR3 length is 16 residues. CDR3 sequence reads: CASSQGAARSYNEQFF. The CDR3, as DNA: TGCGCCAGCAGCCAGGGTGCGGCTCGCTCCTACAATGAGCAGTTCTTC.

The V call is TRBV7-9, the J call TRBJ1-4; no clear D gene. CDR3 size: 15 residues. Trimming left V 3 bases short and J 7 bases short, with 15 bases between. Germline V CDR1 and CDR2: SEHNR, FQNEAQ (reference sequence). In DNA form, the CDR3 reads TGTGCCAGCAGCTTGAGAGTTCCATTCGGTGAAAAACTGTTTTTT. Translated: CASSLRVPFGEKLFF.

In its sample, this clone was seen a few times. This chain joins TRBV7-9 and TRBJ2-5; 7 nucleotides match TRBD2. The CDR3 is 14 amino acids. In germline, CDR1 is SEHNR, CDR2 FQNEAQ (reference sequence). The J segment lost 7 bases and the V segment lost 4 bases, leaving 9 bases of the junction unmatched. The CDR3 nucleotides are TGTGCCAGCAGCTCTCCCCCTAGCGGCGGGACCCAGTACTTC. Translation: CASSSPPSGGTQYF.

Comment on this clone: An end of the junction differs from the germline gene, which may be a read error. This sample also contains other DNA sequences that code for the same CDR3. J is TRBJ1-5 and V is TRBV28; TRBD1 matches 8 bases. CDR3 length: 15 residues. Germline V gives CDR1 MDHEN, CDR2 SYDVKM. CDR3 residues: CASSLSGGGNQPQHF. The DNA for the CDR3 is TGTGCCAGCAGTTTATCAGGGGGCGGAAATCAGCCTCAGCATTTT.

This chain connects TRBV30 to TRBJ2-1; tentative D call: TRBD1 (5 bases). Trimming removed 1 base at V and 7 bases at J, with 11 bases between. CDR3 length equals 13 residues. Germline lookup yields CDR1 GTSNPN and CDR2 SVGIG (reference sequence). The DNA of the CDR3 is TGTGCCTGGAGTGAACAGGTATCTAATGAGCAGTTCTTC. This gives the protein CAWSEQVSNEQFF.

In DNA, the CDR3 is TGCGCCAGCAGCTCTCCTGACAGTCTTACACGTGAAGCTTTCTTT. It encodes CASSSPDSLTREAFF. V and J are TRBV5-1 and TRBJ1-1; tentative D call: TRBD1 (5 bases). The germline V and J ends were trimmed by 3 bases and 7 bases, with 19 bases remaining between them. CDR3 size: 15 residues. The germline gives CDR1 SGHRS, CDR2 YFSETQ. The full variable domain, rest sourced from reference TRBV5-1 and TRBJ1-1, is KAGVTQTPRYLIKTRGQQVTLSCSPISGHRSVSWYQQTPGQGLQFLFEYFSETQRNKGNFPGRFSGRQFSNSRSEMNVSTLELGDSALYLCASSSPDSLTREAFFGQGTRLTVV.

The chain recombines TRBV12-5 with TRBJ1-6, with 7 positions matching TRBD1. Trimming took 5 bases from V and 0 from J; bases not matched to a gene: 7. Per the germline V gene, CDR1 is LGHNT and CDR2 is FRNRAP. This CDR3 has 17 residues. The CDR3 region is CASGVIQGNSYNSPLHF. The CDR3 DNA sequence: TGTGCTAGTGGTGTAATACAGGGGAACTCCTATAATTCACCCCTCCACTTT. Filled out from reference TRBV12-5 and TRBJ1-6, the complete variable domain reads DARVTQTPRHKVTEMGQEVTMRCQPILGHNTVFWYRQTMMQGLELLAYFRNRAPLDDSGMPKDRFSAEMPDATLATLKIQPSEPRDSAVYFCASGVIQGNSYNSPLHFGNGTRLTVT.

CDR3 loop: CASSNGLAGETQYF. The CDR3 DNA is TGTGCCAGCAGTAACGGACTAGCGGGAGAGACCCAGTACTTC. The rearrangement uses TRBV6-5 and TRBJ2-5; the match to TRBD2 covers 11 bases. V lost 5 bases and J lost 4; bases outside the gene matches: 3. CDR3 length equals 14 residues. Germline V lookup: CDR1 MNHEY, CDR2 SVGAGI.

The gene calls are TRBV11-2 and TRBJ1-2; the D is unclear. The V and J ends lost 2 bases and 8 bases respectively, with 9 bases between them. CDR1 and CDR2 (germline): SGHAT, FQNNGV. This CDR3 comprises 12 residues. The CDR3 protein is CASSLQRKGYTF. CDR3 nucleotides: TGTGCCAGCAGCTTACAGAGGAAAGGCTACACCTTC.

This clone was observed a few times. The rearrangement uses TRBV5-1 and TRBJ1-2; 7 bases fit TRBD1. Unmatched junction bases numbered 7, after V lost 4 bases and J lost 1 base. CDR3 length: 15 residues. From germline, CDR1 is SGHRS and CDR2 YFSETQ. CDR3 sequence (DNA): TGCGCCAGCAGCCCGGGACAGTTAAATAACTATGGCTACACCTTC. It is translated as CASSPGQLNNYGYTF.

The chain links TRBV25-1 to TRBJ2-2; 8 nucleotides agree with TRBD1. This CDR3 contains 12 residues. V trimming: 9 bases; J trimming: 5 bases; junction bases outside the gene matches: 2. Germline V gene data show CDR1 as MGHDK and CDR2 as SYGVNS. The CDR3: CASNRGTGELFF. The CDR3 DNA is TGTGCCAGTAACAGGGGGACCGGGGAGCTGTTTTTT.

The chain has TRBV25-1 and TRBJ2-3, with 7 bases fitting TRBD1. The ends lost 4 bases at V and 11 bases at J; junction bases unmatched: 6. The CDR3 has 12 amino acids. Germline V lookup: CDR1 MGHDK, CDR2 SYGVNS. The CDR3 protein is CASSGNRGRQYF. For the CDR3, the DNA is TGTGCCAGCAGTGGAAACAGGGGACGGCAGTATTTT.

The J gene is TRBJ1-1, the V gene TRBV7-2; D possibly corresponds to TRBD1 (5 bases). The germline V and J ends were trimmed by 6 bases and 4 bases, with 21 bases remaining between them. The CDR3 runs 16 residues. Germline V gene data show CDR1 as SGHTA and CDR2 as FQGNSA. The CDR3: CASRRNPRDLVTEAFF. Here the CDR3 DNA reads TGTGCCAGCAGAAGAAACCCCAGGGATCTTGTCACTGAAGCTTTCTTT.

This rearrangement joins TRBV7-2 to TRBJ1-5; 7 bases align to TRBD1. This CDR3 spans 15 amino acids. The germline CDR1 and CDR2 sequences are SGHTA and FQGNSA. Trimming took 4 bases from V and 2 from J; bases not matched to a gene: 5. The chain's CDR3 is CASSSTGDGNQPQHF. DNA for the CDR3: TGTGCCAGCAGCTCCACAGGGGACGGCAATCAGCCCCAGCATTTT. The full variable domain, with the rest looked up from reference TRBV7-2 and TRBJ1-5, is GAGVSQSPSNKVTEKGKDVELRCDPISGHTALYWYRQSLGQGLEFLIYFQGNSAPDKSGLPSDRFSAERTGGSVSTLTIQRTQQEDSAVYLCASSSTGDGNQPQHFGDGTRLSIL.